Below are 16 T cell receptor beta chains sequenced from a single sample in a study of blood T cell repertoires in COVID-19 (dated by TCRdb to the early 2020s). The library was generated by the immunoSEQ multiplex PCR assay. The source is immuneACCESS, and TCRdb retained only in-frame sequences with V and J called. Part of the clones is not carried over; for the studies checked, unresolved V genes explain less than half of this, and the remainder is unexplained. This sample has some 190,000 clones in its table, and almost 90% of those were observed once. Of the sample, 1.5% to 2% is held by the ten largest clones. Input material: peripheral blood. The receptors originated from a man younger than 35 with active or convalescent COVID-19.

V and J are TRBV2 and TRBJ2-7; tentatively, D is TRBD1 (6 bases). This CDR3 spans 16 amino acids. Germline assignment: CDR1 SNHLY and CDR2 FYNNEI. Between the trimmed V and J ends, which lost 6 bases and 2 bases, there was a span of 20 bases. The CDR3 loop is CASRGIQGQRAYEQYF. CDR3 nucleotide sequence: TGTGCCAGCAGAGGCATACAGGGACAAAGGGCCTACGAGCAGTACTTC.

The rearrangement links TRBV5-1 to TRBJ1-2, with 7 bases identical to TRBD1. The CDR3 runs 14 residues. The germline V gene encodes CDR1 SGHRS and CDR2 YFSETQ. V dropped 4 bases and J dropped 0; count of bases not matched to a gene: 3. CDR3 amino acids: CASSLGTANYGYTF. Written as DNA, the CDR3 is TGCGCCAGCAGCCTCGGGACAGCTAACTATGGCTACACCTTC.

In this sample, this clone turned up a few times. This rearrangement joins TRBV2 to TRBJ1-4; D perhaps matches TRBD1 (5 bases). The length of the CDR3 is 14 residues. Germline CDR1 and CDR2: SNHLY and FYNNEI. V gave up 3 bases and J gave up 8 bases, with 13 bases separating them. Here the CDR3 reads CASSDYRNGEKLFF. CDR3 DNA: TGTGCCAGCAGTGACTACAGGAACGGGGAAAAACTGTTTTTT.

The gene calls are TRBV2 and TRBJ1-1; TRBD1 matches at 8 bases. Germline V CDR1 and CDR2: SNHLY, FYNNEI. CDR3 size: 14 residues. J was trimmed by 3 bases and V by 6 bases; bases with no gene match: 6. CDR3: CASRMGQVYTEAFF. CDR3 nucleotide sequence: TGTGCCAGCAGGATGGGACAGGTGTACACTGAAGCTTTCTTT. The whole variable domain, remainder taken from reference TRBV2 and TRBJ1-1, is EPEVTQTPSHQVTQMGQEVILRCVPISNHLYFYWYRQILGQKVEFLVSFYNNEISEKSEIFDDQFSVERPDGSNFTLKIRSTKLEDSAMYFCASRMGQVYTEAFFGQGTRLTVV.

The CDR3 sequence: CATSRGSGEVKNIQYF. The CDR3 DNA sequence: TGTGCCACCAGCAGAGGCAGCGGAGAGGTCAAAAACATTCAGTACTTC. The chain links TRBV15 to TRBJ2-4, with TRBD2 as a possible D gene (5 bases). The germline V and J ends were trimmed by 1 base and 3 bases, with 13 bases remaining between them. The CDR3 runs 16 residues. CDR1 LNHNV and CDR2 YYDKDF come from the germline V gene (reference sequence).

V usage is TRBV18 and J usage is TRBJ2-1; tentative D call: TRBD2 (6 bases). The germline V gene encodes CDR1 KGHSH and CDR2 LQKENI. This CDR3 is 14 amino acids long. Trimming pared 3 bases from V and 6 bases from J, leaving 12 bases between. The CDR3 reads CASSPWDWGNEQFF. CDR3 DNA: TGTGCCAGCTCACCGTGGGACTGGGGCAATGAGCAGTTCTTC.

This chain joins TRBV19 and TRBJ1-5; 9 bases map to TRBD1. This CDR3 region has 15 residues. Germline loops: CDR1 LNHDA, CDR2 SQIVND (reference sequence). The V and J ends lost 8 bases and 5 bases, in that order; junction bases with no gene match: 10. CDR3 nucleotides: TGTGCCAGTTCCCTTCCGGGACAGGGTTATCAGCCCCAGCATTTT. Protein sequence: CASSLPGQGYQPQHF.

The count of this clone is one. The chain joins TRBV11-3 to TRBJ2-7, with 10 bases matching TRBD1. This CDR3 is 15 amino acids long. Germline CDR1 is SGHNT and CDR2 is YENEEA. With V trimmed by 3 bases and J by 3 bases, 5 bases remained unmatched. CDR3 nucleotide sequence: TGTGCCAGCAGCTTGGGGACAGGGGTTGTCTACGAGCAGTACTTC. Translated: CASSLGTGVVYEQYF.

The chain recombines TRBV24-1 with TRBJ2-3; possibly TRBD1 for D (5 bases). The CDR3 extends over 13 amino acids. Per germline, CDR1 KGHDR and CDR2 SFDVKD. Trimming removed 4 bases at V and 5 bases at J, with 9 bases between. The CDR3 nucleotides read TGTGCCACCAGTGAGCCAGGGAAAGATACGCAGTATTTT. Amino acid sequence: CATSEPGKDTQYF.

Only a few counts were recorded for this clone. Here the CDR3 reads CASSPAWGESSGNTIYF. The CDR3 DNA reads TGTGCCAGCAGCCCCGCTTGGGGAGAGAGCTCTGGAAACACCATATATTTT. This chain uses TRBV3-1 (or the pseudogene TRBV3-2) with TRBJ1-3, with unresolved D. Trimming stripped 4 bases from V and 0 bases from J, with 16 bases between. Germline V gene sequence: CDR1 LGHDT, CDR2 YNNKEL (reference sequence). This CDR3 has 17 amino acids.

J is TRBJ1-5 and V is TRBV5-8, with D perhaps matching TRBD1 (5 bases). V lost 0 bases to trimming and J lost 2 bases, with 6 bases between them. Germline CDR1 and CDR2: SGHTS and YDEGEE. The CDR3 spans 14 residues. The chain's CDR3 is CASSLGQRNQPQHF. CDR3 coding DNA: TGTGCCAGCAGCTTGGGACAGCGCAATCAGCCCCAGCATTTT.

This rearrangement joins TRBV5-1 to TRBJ2-7; 7 positions match TRBD1. Trimming removed 4 bases from V and 6 bases from J; junction bases left unmatched: 13. Per germline, CDR1 SGHRS and CDR2 YFSETQ. The CDR3 covers 15 residues. The CDR3 loop reads CASSNTGTVPPEQYF. The CDR3 nucleotides are TGCGCCAGCAGCAATACCGGGACAGTTCCCCCCGAGCAGTACTTC.

This chain links TRBV3-1 (or the pseudogene TRBV3-2) with TRBJ2-3, with 9 bases that match TRBD2. CDR1 is LGHDT and CDR2 is YNNKEL in the germline V gene (reference sequence). This CDR3 comprises 16 residues. Trimming removed 4 bases from V and 3 bases from J; junction bases left unmatched: 8. This chain's CDR3 is CASSPSRREGTDTQYF. CDR3 nucleotide sequence: TGTGCCAGCAGCCCCAGTCGGCGGGAGGGAACAGATACGCAGTATTTT.

The sample holds a few counts of this clone. The rearrangement links TRBV6-5 to TRBJ2-7; 13 nucleotides line up with TRBD2. Trimming cost V 10 bases and J 6 bases; bases outside gene matches: 6. The CDR3 extends over 13 amino acids. CDR1 is MNHEY and CDR2 is SVGAGI in the germline V gene. The CDR3 here is CATRTSGRGEQYF. The DNA of the CDR3 is TGTGCCACTCGGACTAGCGGGAGAGGCGAGCAGTACTTC.

The chain combines TRBV19 with TRBJ2-7, with TRBD1 identical over 10 bases. The CDR3 loop spans 16 amino acids. Germline trimming cut 4 bases from V and 4 bases from J; bases unmatched to any gene: 10. The germline CDR1 and CDR2 sequences are LNHDA and SQIVND (reference sequence). The CDR3 region has the DNA TGTGCCAGTAGTACTCTTGGAAGACAGGGGGCTTACGAGCAGTACTTC. It is translated as CASSTLGRQGAYEQYF.

This chain uses TRBV30 with TRBJ1-6, with a weak D call TRBD1 (5 bases). The CDR3 is 15 amino acids. V was cut by 0 bases and J by 8 bases, with 14 bases left in between. Germline CDR1 GTSNPN, CDR2 SVGIG (reference sequence). In DNA, the CDR3 is TGTGCCTGGAGTGTACGTCGGGGGTGGGATTCACCCCTCCACTTT. Translation gives CAWSVRRGWDSPLHF.